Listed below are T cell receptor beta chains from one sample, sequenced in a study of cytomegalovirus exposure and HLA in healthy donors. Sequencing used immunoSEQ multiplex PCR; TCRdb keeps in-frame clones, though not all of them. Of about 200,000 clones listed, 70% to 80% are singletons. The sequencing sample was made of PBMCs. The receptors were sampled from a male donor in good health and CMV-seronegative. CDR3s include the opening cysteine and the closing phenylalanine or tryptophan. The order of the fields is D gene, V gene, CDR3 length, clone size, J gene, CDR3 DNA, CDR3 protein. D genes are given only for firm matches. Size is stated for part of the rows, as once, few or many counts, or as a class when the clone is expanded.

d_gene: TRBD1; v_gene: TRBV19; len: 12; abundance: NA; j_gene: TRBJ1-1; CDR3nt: TGTGCCAGTAGGGACAGGGCCGCTGAAGCTTTCTTT; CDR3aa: CASRDRAAEAFF
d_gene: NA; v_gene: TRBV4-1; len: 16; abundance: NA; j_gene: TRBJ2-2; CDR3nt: TGCGCCAGCAGCCAAGGCCAGGGCGGTAACACCGGGGAGCTGTTTTTT; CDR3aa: CASSQGQGGNTGELFF
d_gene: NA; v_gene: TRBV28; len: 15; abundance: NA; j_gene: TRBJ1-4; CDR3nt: TGTGCCAGCAGTTCGAGGGGGGGCACTAATGAAAAACTGTTTTTT; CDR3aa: CASSSRGGTNEKLFF
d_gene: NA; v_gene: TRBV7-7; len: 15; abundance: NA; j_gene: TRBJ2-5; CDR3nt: TGTGCTAGCAGCTTAGCGTTCGGAGGAGCGGGGACCCAGTACTTC; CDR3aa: CASSLAFGGAGTQYF
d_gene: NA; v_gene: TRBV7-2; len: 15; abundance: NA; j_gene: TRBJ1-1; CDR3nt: TGTGCCAGCAGCACCAGGACAGTTTTGAACACTGAAGCTTTCTTT; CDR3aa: CASSTRTVLNTEAFF
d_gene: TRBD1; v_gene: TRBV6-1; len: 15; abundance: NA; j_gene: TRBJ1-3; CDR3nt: TGTGCCAGCAGTGAAGCGCAGGGGGTTGGAAACACCATATATTTT; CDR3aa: CASSEAQGVGNTIYF
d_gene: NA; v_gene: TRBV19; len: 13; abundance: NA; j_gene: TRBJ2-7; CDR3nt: TGTGCCAGTAGTATTTCAGGGTCCTACGAGCAGTACTTC; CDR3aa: CASSISGSYEQYF
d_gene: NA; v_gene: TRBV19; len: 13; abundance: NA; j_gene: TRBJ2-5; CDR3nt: TGTGCCAGTAGTGACAGGTGGGGCGAGACCCAGTACTTC; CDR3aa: CASSDRWGETQYF
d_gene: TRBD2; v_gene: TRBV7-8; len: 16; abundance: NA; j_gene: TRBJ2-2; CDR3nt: TGTGCCAGCAGCCTACCTAGCGGGAGACGGACCGGGGAGCTGTTTTTT; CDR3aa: CASSLPSGRRTGELFF
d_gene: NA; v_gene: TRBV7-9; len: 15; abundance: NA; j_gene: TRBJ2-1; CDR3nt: TGTGCCAGCAGTTCAACAGGAGATGCGTACAATGAGCAGTTCTTC; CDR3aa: CASSSTGDAYNEQFF
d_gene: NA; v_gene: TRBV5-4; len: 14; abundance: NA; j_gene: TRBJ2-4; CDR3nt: TGTGCCAGCAGCTTGGCCAGCCAGGGAGGCATTCAGTACTTC; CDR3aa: CASSLASQGGIQYF
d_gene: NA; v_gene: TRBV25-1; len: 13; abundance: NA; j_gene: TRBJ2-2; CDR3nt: TGTGCCAGCGGTAGCGACCTCACCGGGGAGCTGTTTTTT; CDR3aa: CASGSDLTGELFF
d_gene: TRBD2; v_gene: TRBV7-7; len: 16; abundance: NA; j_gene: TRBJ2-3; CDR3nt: TGTGCCAGCAGCTCAGGACTAGCGGGAGCTGCAGATACGCAGTATTTT; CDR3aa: CASSSGLAGAADTQYF
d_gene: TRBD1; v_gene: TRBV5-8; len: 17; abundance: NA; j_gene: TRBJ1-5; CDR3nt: TGTGCCAGCAGCTTGGCGTGGGTAGGGGGCCGCAATCAGCCCCAGCATTTT; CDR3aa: CASSLAWVGGRNQPQHF
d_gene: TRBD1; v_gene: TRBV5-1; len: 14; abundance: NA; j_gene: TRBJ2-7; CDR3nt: TGCGCCAGCAGCCCCGGGACAGACTCCTACGAGCAGTACTTC; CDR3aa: CASSPGTDSYEQYF
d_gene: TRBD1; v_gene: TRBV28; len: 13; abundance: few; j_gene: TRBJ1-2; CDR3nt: TGTGCCAGCAGTTCGACAGGGCTTCTTGGCTACACCTTC; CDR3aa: CASSSTGLLGYTF
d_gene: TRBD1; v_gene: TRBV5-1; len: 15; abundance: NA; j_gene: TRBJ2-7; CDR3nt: TGCGCCAGCAGCTTGTTTGAGACAGGGGTCCGCGAGCAGTACTTC; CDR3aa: CASSLFETGVREQYF
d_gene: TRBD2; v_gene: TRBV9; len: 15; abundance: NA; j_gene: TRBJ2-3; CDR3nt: TGTGCCAGCAGCCCCCGGGAGGGAGGCACAGATACGCAGTATTTT; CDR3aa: CASSPREGGTDTQYF
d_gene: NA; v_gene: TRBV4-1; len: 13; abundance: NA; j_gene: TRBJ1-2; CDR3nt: TGCGCCAGCAGCTCATGGGAGTTGTATGGCTACACCTTC; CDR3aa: CASSSWELYGYTF
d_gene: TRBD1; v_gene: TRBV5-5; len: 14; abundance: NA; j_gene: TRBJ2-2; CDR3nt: TGTGCCAGCAGCTCAGGGGGCGCGACCGGGGAGCTGTTTTTT; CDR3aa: CASSSGGATGELFF
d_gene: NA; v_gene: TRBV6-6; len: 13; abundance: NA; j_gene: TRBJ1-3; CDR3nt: TGTGCCCACGCCAAGGGGCAGGGAAACACCATATATTTT; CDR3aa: CAHAKGQGNTIYF
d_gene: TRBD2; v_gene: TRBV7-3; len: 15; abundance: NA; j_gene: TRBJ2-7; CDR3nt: TGTGCCAGCAGCCCCCGGGTAGCGGGAACCAACGAGCAGTACTTC; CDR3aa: CASSPRVAGTNEQYF
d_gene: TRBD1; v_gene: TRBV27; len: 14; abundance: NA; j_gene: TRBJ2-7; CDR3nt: TGTGCCAGCGCACCGGGACAGGGGGTCTACGAGCAGTACTTC; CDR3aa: CASAPGQGVYEQYF